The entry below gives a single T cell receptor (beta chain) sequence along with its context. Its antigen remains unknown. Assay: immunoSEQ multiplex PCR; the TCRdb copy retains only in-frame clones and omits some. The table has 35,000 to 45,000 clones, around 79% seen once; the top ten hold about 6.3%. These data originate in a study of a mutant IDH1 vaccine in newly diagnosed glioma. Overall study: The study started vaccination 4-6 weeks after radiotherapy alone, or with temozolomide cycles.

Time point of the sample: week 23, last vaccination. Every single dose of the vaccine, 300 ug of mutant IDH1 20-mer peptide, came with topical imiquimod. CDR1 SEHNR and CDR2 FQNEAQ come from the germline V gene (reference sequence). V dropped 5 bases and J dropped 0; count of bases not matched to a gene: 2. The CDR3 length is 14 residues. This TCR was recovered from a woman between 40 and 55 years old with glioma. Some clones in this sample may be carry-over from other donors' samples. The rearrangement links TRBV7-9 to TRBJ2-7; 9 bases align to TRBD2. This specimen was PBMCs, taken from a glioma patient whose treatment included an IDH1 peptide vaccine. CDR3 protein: CASSRTSDSYEQYF. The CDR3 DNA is TGTGCCAGCAGCCGGACTAGCGACTCCTACGAGCAGTACTTC.